One sample yielded the 20 T cell receptor delta chains listed below, sequenced in a study of gamma-delta chains in newborns, infants, children. TCRdb reprocessed the reads using CATT. The table shows 3,100 or so delta-chain clones, with roughly 3% occurring only once. Sequences were obtained from blood. The source is a child who was a newborn, infant or young child, either healthy, febrile or measles-vaccinated (not recorded which).

A note on this clone: A read error may be the cause here, since a much bigger clone is one base away. The chain is built from TRDV2 and TRDJ3; 10 bases align to TRDD3. The V gene's germline CDR1 is GEAIGNYY and CDR2 EKD. The CDR3 totals 18 residues. CDR3 nucleotide sequence: TGTGCCTGTGACACTGGGGGATACCAAACCTGGGACGCCCGACAGATGTTTTTC. Translating it yields CACDTGGYQTWDARQMFF.

This clone was found a few times. This could be a read error, since a much larger clone is one nucleotide away. The chain couples TRDV2 to TRDJ2; possibly TRDD3 for D (8 bases). CDR3 length: 20 residues. Germline values: CDR1 GEAIGNYY, CDR2 EKD. Here the CDR3 DNA reads TGTGCCTGTGACACAGTTCCTACCCAGGGTGGGGGATCCCGGACAGCACAACCCTTCTTT. It specifies CACDTVPTQGGGSRTAQPFF.

This clone came up a few times. A far larger clone is a single base away, which makes a read error likely. This chain connects TRDV2 to TRDJ3; 7 nucleotides agree with TRDD3. The CDR3 length is 18 residues. Germline V gene lookup returns CDR1 GEAIGNYY and CDR2 EKD. The V and J ends lost 0 bases and 2 bases, in that order; junction bases with no gene match: 6. Here the CDR3 reads CACDTTGASPWDTRQMFF. The CDR3 DNA follows: TGTGCCTGTGACACCACTGGGGCGAGCCCCTGGGACACCCGACAGATGTTTTTC.

By share, this clone ranks as medium-sized. This chain joins TRDV2 and TRDJ3; possibly TRDD3 for D (6 bases). The CDR3 covers 18 residues. Trimming cost V 0 bases and J 1 base, with 12 bases left between them. Germline CDR1 reads GEAIGNYY; CDR2 reads EKD. CDR3 nucleotides: TGTGCCTGTGACACCGTGGGGGGAAAATCCTGGGACACCCGACAGATGTTTTTC. Protein: CACDTVGGKSWDTRQMFF.

By its share, this clone is medium-sized (0.01 to 0.1%). The CDR3 region is CACDRLGDTHTDKLIF. As DNA, the CDR3 is TGTGCCTGTGACCGTCTGGGGGATACGCACACCGATAAACTCATCTTT. The V and J genes are TRDV2 and TRDJ1; TRDD3 matches 12 bases. Germline lookup yields CDR1 GEAIGNYY and CDR2 EKD. V shed 3 bases, J shed 0 bases, and the junction held 4 bases outside the gene matches. The CDR3 totals 16 residues.

This clone was seen only a few times. A much larger clone is a single base away; this may be a read error. Other DNA sequences in the same sample also yield this CDR3. This chain links TRDV2 with TRDJ1; 7 nucleotides agree with TRDD3. This CDR3 is built from 16 residues. Germline assignment: CDR1 GEAIGNYY and CDR2 EKD. The CDR3 DNA reads as TGTGCCTGTGACACCGTGGGGGAGGACACCACCGATAAACTAATCTTT. The encoded protein is CACDTVGEDTTDKLIF.

On this clone itself: Being one base from a much bigger clone, this may be a read error. This chain joins TRDV1 and TRDJ1; D possibly corresponds to TRDD2 (9 bases). Germline values: CDR1 TSWWSYY, CDR2 QGS. The CDR3 consists of 20 residues. The CDR3 sequence is CALGDRAFLLLGANTDKPIF. The CDR3 bases are TGTGCTCTTGGGGATAGGGCCTTCCTACTACTGGGGGCGAACACCGATAAACCCATCTTT.

Judged by abundance, this clone is large. The sample holds other DNA sequences that translate to the same CDR3. The chain employs TRDV2 and TRDJ1; perhaps TRDD3 as D (6 bases). V dropped 3 bases and J dropped 0 bases, with 19 bases sitting between them. The CDR3 contains 17 residues. Germline loops: CDR1 GEAIGNYY, CDR2 EKD. This chain's CDR3 is CACDPVGGHRDTDKLIF. The CDR3 nucleotides read TGTGCCTGTGACCCAGTCGGGGGACACCGAGACACCGATAAACTCATCTTT.

The chain links TRAV29/DV5 to TRDJ1, with TRDD3 matching over 11 bases. V lost 0 bases and J lost 0; bases outside the gene matches: 22. The CDR3 length is 22 residues. The V gene's germline CDR1 is NSMFDY and CDR2 ISSIKDK. This CDR3 is CAASGSLHEPYWGIEYTDKLIF. The CDR3 coding sequence is TGTGCAGCAAGCGGATCCCTACACGAACCGTACTGGGGGATAGAGTACACCGATAAACTCATCTTT.

This clone is labeled as large. This specimen includes other DNA sequences encoding the same CDR3. The chain couples TRDV2 to TRDJ1; perhaps TRDD3 as D (5 bases). V dropped 0 bases and J dropped 0 bases, with 13 bases sitting between them. The germline gives CDR1 GEAIGNYY, CDR2 EKD. The CDR3 has 16 amino acids. Written as DNA, the CDR3 is TGTGCCTGTGACACCGTGGGGAAGGGCTACACCGATAAACTCATCTTT. It is translated as CACDTVGKGYTDKLIF.

This clone counts as medium-sized. Other DNA sequences in the sample encode the same CDR3. The rearrangement uses TRDV2 and TRDJ3; TRDD3 matches at 9 bases. With V trimmed by 2 bases and J by 1 base, 2 bases remained unmatched. This CDR3 is 17 amino acids long. The germline gives CDR1 GEAIGNYY, CDR2 EKD. The DNA for the CDR3 is TGTGCCTGTGACAGTACTGGGGGATCCTGGGACACCCGACAGATGTTTTTC. Protein product: CACDSTGGSWDTRQMFF.

This clone was found a few times. One base away lies a much larger clone, so this may be a sequencing read error. The chain has TRDV2 and TRDJ1, with D possibly matching TRDD3 (5 bases). Germline-derived CDR1 and CDR2 are GEAIGNYY and EKD. This CDR3 is built from 19 residues. Here the CDR3 DNA reads TGTGCCTGTGACACCGCAGAAAGGAGGGGGTTATACGCCACCGATAGACTCATCTTT. As protein: CACDTAERRGLYATDRLIF.

By share of the sample, this clone is large. The rearrangement joins TRDV2 to TRDJ3; D is uncertain. This CDR3 region has 16 residues. In germline, CDR1 is GEAIGNYY, CDR2 EKD. V was clipped by 0 bases and J by 1 base, with 6 bases between them. DNA of the CDR3: TGTGCCTGTGACACCGTAGGATCCTGGGACACCCGACAGATGTTTTTC. Protein product: CACDTVGSWDTRQMFF.

This clone occurred a few times. This may arise from a read error, as a much more abundant clone is one base away. The rearrangement links TRDV2 to TRDJ1, with TRDD3 matching 7 bases. Germline V gene lookup returns CDR1 GEAIGNYY and CDR2 EKD. The CDR3 runs 17 residues. The CDR3 loop is CACDTVLGTGYTDELIF. The CDR3 region has the DNA TGTGCCTGTGACACCGTACTGGGGACTGGGTACACCGATGAACTCATCTTT.

This clone is categorized as medium-sized. This chain uses TRDV2 with TRDJ3; 8 bases fit TRDD3. CDR3 size: 21 residues. V lost 0 bases, J lost 0 bases, and 12 bases stayed unmatched. The V gene's germline CDR1 is GEAIGNYY and CDR2 EKD. The CDR3 region is CACDTVEGWGNFSWDTRQMFF. For the CDR3, the DNA is TGTGCCTGTGACACCGTGGAAGGCTGGGGGAACTTCTCCTGGGACACCCGACAGATGTTTTTC.

This clone was picked up a small number of times. One base away lies a much larger clone, so this may be a sequencing read error. This chain connects TRDV2 to TRDJ1; the match to TRDD3 covers 8 bases. This CDR3 contains 20 residues. Germline V gives CDR1 GEAIGNYY, CDR2 EKD. CDR3 DNA sequence: TGTGCCCGTGACACCGTTGGGGGATCAGAGAGAACTACGTACACCGATAAACTCATCTTT. Translating gives CARDTVGGSERTTYTDKLIF.

Sample share makes this clone large. The sample contains more than one DNA sequence encoding this CDR3. This sequence joins TRDV2 and TRDJ1; 13 bases fit TRDD3. The CDR3 is made up of 16 amino acids. CDR1 is GEAIGNYY and CDR2 is EKD in the germline V gene. J lost 2 bases, V lost 3 bases, and 5 bases had no gene match. The CDR3 DNA sequence: TGTGCCTGTGACCCACTGGGGGATACGCGGACCGATAAACTCATCTTT. It is translated as CACDPLGDTRTDKLIF.

This clone has a handful of counts. This chain uses TRDV2 with TRDJ1; 8 nucleotides match TRDD2. The length of the CDR3 is 16 residues. Germline CDR1 is GEAIGNYY and CDR2 is EKD. Losses at the gene ends were 3 bases for V and 1 base for J; bases not matched to a gene: 9. The DNA for the CDR3 is TGTGCCTGTGACCAGGCCTTCCTAACTACCACCGATAAACTCATCTTT. Its protein product is CACDQAFLTTTDKLIF.

This clone is termed medium-sized (0.01 to 0.1%). Other DNA sequences in the sample encode the same CDR3. The chain employs TRDV2 and TRDJ1; TRDD3 matches 10 bases. The ends lost 1 base at V and 2 bases at J; junction bases unmatched: 3. The CDR3 has 15 residues. Per the germline V gene, CDR1 is GEAIGNYY and CDR2 is EKD. The CDR3 nucleotides are TGTGCCTGTGACACTCTACTGGGGGATACCGATAAACTCATCTTT. Translated, it gives CACDTLLGDTDKLIF.

This clone ranks as large (0.1 to 1%). Other DNA sequences in this specimen translate into the identical CDR3. The chain employs TRDV2 and TRDJ1, with 12 bases matching TRDD3. CDR3 length equals 20 residues. Trimming cost V 3 bases and J 3 bases; bases outside gene matches: 19. CDR1 GEAIGNYY and CDR2 EKD come from the germline V gene. Here the CDR3 DNA reads TGTGCCTGTGACTCCGTGACTGGGGGATACCGGTCTAATCGACCCGATAAACTCATCTTT. Translated: CACDSVTGGYRSNRPDKLIF.